This T cell receptor beta chain was sequenced during a study of shared clonotypes between healthy human individuals. The length of the CDR3 is 16 residues. The repertoire was sequenced with immunoSEQ multiplex PCR; TCRdb's copy has only in-frame clones and lacks some. The profile shows about 680,000 clones, about 80% of them singletons. The receptor comes from a woman in her 30s in good health. The rearrangement joins TRBV21-1 to TRBJ1-2. TRBV21-1 counts as a pseudogene. Sequenced input: memory CD4+ T cells sorted from blood. Subset in this sample: CD45RA-negative fraction. The CDR3 coding sequence is TGTGCCAGCAGCAAAGGACGGGCAGAAGCTAACTATGGCTACACCTTC. This sequence encodes CASSKGRAEANYGYTF.